These 14 T cell receptor beta chains originate from one sample sequenced in a study of cytomegalovirus exposure and HLA in healthy donors (dated by TCRdb to about 2017). The library was made by the immunoSEQ multiplex PCR assay. For the multiplex PCR, a mixture combining 60 forward primers for TCR Vbeta segments and 13 reverse primers for TCR Jbeta segments was used. TCRdb limited this immuneACCESS table to in-frame rearrangements with V and J called. A share of clones is missing; checked studies link under half to unresolved V genes, and the rest is unexplained. For this sample the table gives over 75,000 clones, of which approximately 81% were detected only once. Under 4% of the sample is in the top ten clones. Specimen: PBMCs. All receptors derive from a male donor in good health and CMV-seropositive.

Here the CDR3 DNA reads TGTGCCAGCAGTGACACCGACAGAGATTCACCCCTCCACTTT. Its protein is CASSDTDRDSPLHF. This rearrangement joins TRBV25-1 to TRBJ1-6; TRBD1 is a possible D gene (5 bases). Germline loops: CDR1 MGHDK, CDR2 SYGVNS. The V end was cut by 3 bases, the J end by 8 bases, with 11 bases between. This CDR3 is built from 14 residues.

This chain uses TRBV5-1 with TRBJ2-1; the match to TRBD2 covers 12 bases. This CDR3 has 16 amino acids. Germline V gene lookup returns CDR1 SGHRS and CDR2 YFSETQ. V was pared by 0 bases and J by 10 bases, with 8 bases of the junction left unmatched. CDR3 DNA: TGCGCCAGCAGCTTGGGCCCTAGCGGGGGGGCTGGGGAGCAGTTCTTC. Translating it yields CASSLGPSGGAGEQFF.

This rearrangement joins TRBV7-9 to TRBJ1-5; TRBD1 matches 10 bases. V dropped 5 bases and J dropped 2; count of bases not matched to a gene: 3. The CDR3 runs to 15 residues. The germline V gene has CDR1 SEHNR and CDR2 FQNEAQ (reference sequence). The CDR3: CASSLGTGGNQPQHF. CDR3 in DNA: TGTGCCAGCAGCCTCGGGACAGGGGGCAATCAGCCCCAGCATTTT.

V gene TRBV19 combines with J gene TRBJ2-7; the D is unclear. The length of the CDR3 is 12 residues. Trimming took 5 bases from V and 4 from J, leaving 9 bases between them. Germline CDR1 and CDR2: LNHDA and SQIVND (reference sequence). The CDR3 sequence is CASSPGRYEQYF. In DNA, the CDR3 is TGTGCCAGTAGTCCAGGTCGGTACGAGCAGTACTTC.

This clone was picked up a small number of times. The chain employs TRBV27 and TRBJ2-3; 7 nucleotides agree with TRBD1. The CDR3 runs to 14 residues. J was trimmed by 2 bases and V by 5 bases; bases with no gene match: 4. In germline, CDR1 is MNHEY, CDR2 SMNVEV (reference sequence). CDR3 region: CASSRGTVTDTQYF. CDR3 DNA: TGTGCCAGCAGTCGAGGGACAGTCACAGATACGCAGTATTTT.

The chain employs TRBV29-1 and TRBJ2-1; 7 bases are a match to TRBD1. CDR1 is SQVTM, CDR2 ANQGSEA, per germline. The CDR3 sequence is 11 residues long. V lost 5 bases and J lost 6; bases outside the gene matches: 1. CDR3 in DNA: TGCAGCGTTCGGGACAGCAATGAGCAGTTCTTC. Translating it yields CSVRDSNEQFF.

The chain uses TRBV7-9 and TRBJ2-5, with TRBD1 identical over 9 bases. Trimming took 5 bases from V and 5 from J; bases not matched to a gene: 9. CDR3 length: 15 residues. Germline V gene sequence: CDR1 SEHNR, CDR2 FQNEAQ (reference sequence). The CDR3 reads CASSIGTGRMETQYF. CDR3 nucleotide sequence: TGTGCCAGCAGCATCGGGACAGGGAGGATGGAGACCCAGTACTTC.

The J gene is TRBJ2-5, the V gene TRBV4-1, with a tentative D call TRBD2 (5 bases). Germline V gene lookup returns CDR1 MGHRA and CDR2 YSYEKL. This CDR3 contains 15 residues. V lost 3 bases to trimming and J lost 5 bases, with 16 bases between them. CDR3 nucleotide sequence: TGCGCCAGCAGCCATAGCGAGTCTCCATGGGAGACCCAGTACTTC. Protein: CASSHSESPWETQYF.

This clone was found once. The chain couples TRBV5-6 to TRBJ1-2; D gene unclear. Per the germline V gene, CDR1 is SGHDT and CDR2 is YYEEEE. V was shortened by 3 bases and J by 4 bases, with 16 bases between the two germline ends. This CDR3 has 15 residues. The CDR3 protein is CASSSRNIESYGYTF. DNA for the CDR3: TGTGCCAGCAGCTCGCGGAACATAGAGTCCTATGGCTACACCTTC.

The chain joins TRBV5-1 to TRBJ1-2, with D possibly being TRBD1 (5 bases). The germline V and J ends were trimmed by 4 bases and 9 bases, with 25 bases remaining between them. CDR1 and CDR2 (germline): SGHRS, YFSETQ. The CDR3 is made up of 16 amino acids. The CDR3 nucleotides are TGCGCCAGCAGCCCCAAGGGTGACCCGGGAGGGGTACGCTACACCTTC. This sequence encodes CASSPKGDPGGVRYTF.

The count of this clone is one. This chain connects TRBV6-1 to TRBJ1-6; 8 nucleotides match TRBD1. CDR1 is MNHNS, CDR2 SASEGT, per germline. The CDR3 contains 15 residues. Trimming cost V 1 base and J 7 bases; bases outside gene matches: 3. CDR3 protein: CASSEVGQGNSPLHF. As DNA, the CDR3 is TGTGCCAGCAGTGAAGTCGGACAGGGAAATTCACCCCTCCACTTT.

The chain is built from TRBV18 and TRBJ1-2; 7 bases fit TRBD1. The CDR3 is 15 residues long. V shed 2 bases, J shed 5 bases, and the junction held 8 bases outside the gene matches. Looked up from germline, CDR1 is KGHSH and CDR2 is LQKENI. CDR3 protein: CASSPMTGIGYGYTF. As DNA, the CDR3 is TGTGCCAGCTCACCAATGACAGGGATCGGGTATGGCTACACCTTC.

V is TRBV27 and J is TRBJ2-3; 7 nucleotides agree with TRBD2. CDR3 size: 19 residues. The germline gives CDR1 MNHEY, CDR2 SMNVEV (reference sequence). With V trimmed by 6 bases and J by 0 bases, 18 bases remained unmatched. This chain's CDR3 is CASSPPGLRRTPSTDTQYF. In nucleotides, the CDR3 is TGTGCCAGCAGCCCCCCGGGACTAAGAAGAACCCCTAGCACAGATACGCAGTATTTT.

This clone was recorded a few times. The chain recombines TRBV5-1 with TRBJ2-7; D is undetermined. The CDR3 is 14 residues long. V lost 4 bases and J lost 0, with 11 bases in between. The germline V gene has CDR1 SGHRS and CDR2 YFSETQ. CDR3 coding DNA: TGCGCCAGCAGCCTCAACAAGATCTCCTACGAGCAGTACTTC. Translation: CASSLNKISYEQYF.